This record looks at one T cell receptor beta chain sequence and its context. Its target is unknown. This specimen comes from a study of CD8+CD57+ T cells in acquired aplastic anemia. About the study: Healthy donor CD4+ cell samples had a mean of about 11 million reads. Overall study findings and caveats: There were twenty-nine CD8+ CDR3 sequences that occurred in both patients and controls.

The CDR3 has 12 residues. V was clipped by 0 bases and J by 7 bases, with 4 bases between them. Genomic DNA was employed as the template in profiling TCR beta VDJ and CDR3. TCRdb re-called the reads through MiXCR, storing one row per CDR3 protein. The sample has 100,000 to 120,000 distinct CDR3 sequences, less than 65% seen once; the top ten hold 25% to 35%. This TCR came from a human donor in good health, serving as a control. Sequenced sample: sorted CD4+, CD8+, or CD8+CD57+ T cells (not recorded which) from PBMCs. This chain uses TRBV12-3 or TRBV12-4 with TRBJ1-5; no clear D gene. The chain's CDR3 is CASSLAWQPQHF. The CDR3 DNA reads TGTGCCAGCAGTTTAGCTTGGCAGCCCCAGCATTTT.